Each of the 15 T cell receptor beta chains below was sequenced from the same sample in a study of technical replicates of blood from a few donors. Repertoires were generated with immunoSEQ multiplex PCR, while TCRdb's copy carries only in-frame clones and drops some. Counted here are about 68,000 clones, about 97% occurring once; the ten biggest clones make up under 0.3%. The sequenced sample was T cells isolated from PBMCs. These receptors came from a human donor in good health.

The genes are TRBV30 and TRBJ2-7; no definite D call. The CDR3 totals 13 residues. V dropped 3 bases and J dropped 3 bases, with 12 bases sitting between them. CDR1 GTSNPN and CDR2 SVGIG come from the germline V gene (reference sequence). The CDR3 nucleotides are TGTGCCTGGAGAACAGTTCGAGTCTACGAGCAGTACTTC. The encoded protein is CAWRTVRVYEQYF. The full variable domain, with the rest looked up from reference TRBV30 and TRBJ2-7, is SQTIHQWPATLVQPVGSPLSLECTVEGTSNPNLYWYRQAAGRGLQLLFYSVGIGQISSEVPQNLSASRPQDRQFILSSKKLLLSDSGFYLCAWRTVRVYEQYFGPGTRLTVT.

The chain has TRBV7-3 and TRBJ2-5; no definite D call. This CDR3 region has 13 residues. V was pared by 5 bases and J by 2 bases, with 9 bases between. Germline V gene sequence: CDR1 SGHTA, CDR2 FQGTGA. CDR3 sequence reads: CASSPRRQETQYF. CDR3 DNA sequence: TGTGCCAGCAGCCCGAGGCGGCAAGAGACCCAGTACTTC.

The V gene is TRBV18, the J gene TRBJ1-5; TRBD1 agrees at 11 bases. Germline trimming cut 4 bases from V and 3 bases from J; bases unmatched to any gene: 2. The CDR3 covers 15 residues. Germline CDR1 is KGHSH and CDR2 is LQKENI. CDR3 coding DNA: TGTGCCAGCTCACTTGGACAGGGGGCCAATCAGCCCCAGCATTTT. As protein: CASSLGQGANQPQHF.

The chain combines TRBV19 with TRBJ1-3; 8 positions agree with TRBD1. The CDR3 spans 14 residues. J gave up 3 bases and V 10 bases, and 8 bases lay outside the gene matches. Per the germline V gene, CDR1 is LNHDA and CDR2 is SQIVND (reference sequence). The CDR3 DNA sequence: TGTGCCACTTCAGGGGGCCGGGGTGGAAACACCATATATTTT. Translation gives CATSGGRGGNTIYF.

The chain uses TRBV9 and TRBJ2-2, with 7 bases fitting TRBD2. The CDR3 runs 13 residues. V gave up 0 bases and J gave up 7 bases; unmatched junction bases: 0. CDR1 is SGDLS and CDR2 is YYNGEE in the germline V gene. CDR3 sequence: CASSVGEGGELFF. CDR3 nucleotides: TGTGCCAGCAGCGTAGGGGAGGGCGGGGAGCTGTTTTTT.

V gene TRBV5-1 combines with J gene TRBJ2-7; D is unclear. Deletions cut 3 bases from V and 3 bases from J, with 4 bases between. This CDR3 spans 11 amino acids. CDR1 is SGHRS and CDR2 is YFSETQ in the germline V gene. CDR3 amino acids: CASSSNYEQYF. CDR3 bases: TGCGCCAGCAGCTCTAACTACGAGCAGTACTTC.

The rearrangement links TRBV5-4 to TRBJ2-1; D not resolved. Deletions cut 0 bases from V and 6 bases from J, with 10 bases between. The CDR3 is made up of 14 amino acids. Germline V lookup: CDR1 SGHNT, CDR2 YYREEE (reference sequence). This chain's CDR3 is CASSLGLSVNEQFF. The CDR3 nucleotides are TGTGCCAGCAGCTTGGGACTTTCTGTCAATGAGCAGTTCTTC.

A few counts support this clone. The genes are TRBV19 and TRBJ1-5, with 8 bases aligning to TRBD1. V was pared by 8 bases and J by 6 bases, with 6 bases of the junction left unmatched. CDR3 length: 13 amino acids. The germline V gene has CDR1 LNHDA and CDR2 SQIVND (reference sequence). Here the CDR3 DNA reads TGTGCCAGTTCTGGACAGGGCCGTCAGCCCCAGCATTTT. Its protein is CASSGQGRQPQHF.

V usage is TRBV5-1 and J usage is TRBJ2-1, with D possibly being TRBD1 (5 bases). Germline V lookup: CDR1 SGHRS, CDR2 YFSETQ. There are 16 residues in the CDR3. V was trimmed by 6 bases and J by 6 bases, leaving 22 bases between them. The CDR3 loop is CASKPVVGEGFNEQFF. As DNA, the CDR3 is TGCGCCAGCAAACCGGTTGTAGGGGAAGGGTTCAATGAGCAGTTCTTC.

This chain uses TRBV9 with TRBJ2-3; D remains unclear. V was pared by 3 bases and J by 6 bases, with 17 bases between. The CDR3 is 15 amino acids. Germline CDR1 is SGDLS and CDR2 is YYNGEE. Here the CDR3 DNA reads TGTGCCAGCAGCGCCGATGAAAAAGTTAGTGATACGCAGTATTTT. Translating it yields CASSADEKVSDTQYF.

Only one count was recorded for this clone. The chain combines TRBV7-2 with TRBJ2-2; TRBD2 is a possible D gene (6 bases). V was trimmed by 5 bases and J by 9 bases, leaving 13 bases between them. The CDR3 contains 13 residues. In germline, CDR1 is SGHTA, CDR2 FQGNSA. The CDR3: CASSPSGHRELFF. The CDR3 coding sequence is TGTGCCAGCAGCCCAAGCGGGCACCGGGAGCTGTTTTTT.

The chain links TRBV18 to TRBJ2-2, with 10 bases aligning to TRBD2. The CDR3 sequence is 17 residues long. Germline values: CDR1 KGHSH, CDR2 LQKENI. J gave up 5 bases and V 0 bases, and 6 bases lay outside the gene matches. The CDR3 bases are TGTGCCAGCTCACCACCGGTAACTAGCGGGGCAACCGGGGAGCTGTTTTTT. Its protein product is CASSPPVTSGATGELFF.

The V gene is TRBV4-2, the J gene TRBJ2-3; 8 nucleotides line up with TRBD2. Looked up from germline, CDR1 is LGHNA and CDR2 is YNFKEQ. V trimming: 1 base; J trimming: 1 base; junction bases outside the gene matches: 4. The CDR3 runs 16 residues. The CDR3 DNA follows: TGTGCCAGCAGCCAAGCGTGGCGGGAGGGCACAGATACGCAGTATTTT. Amino acid sequence: CASSQAWREGTDTQYF.

The chain joins TRBV28 to TRBJ1-1; D is unresolved. V was trimmed by 3 bases and J by 5 bases, leaving 13 bases between them. The germline gives CDR1 MDHEN, CDR2 SYDVKM. The CDR3 has 14 amino acids. The CDR3 spells CASSFLPRETEAFF. CDR3 nucleotides: TGTGCCAGCAGTTTCCTACCCCGCGAGACTGAAGCTTTCTTT.

The chain is built from TRBV30 and TRBJ2-7, with TRBD2 identical over 7 bases. Trimming removed 0 bases from V and 2 bases from J; junction bases left unmatched: 4. Germline V gene sequence: CDR1 GTSNPN, CDR2 SVGIG (reference sequence). CDR3 length: 14 amino acids. Here the CDR3 reads CAWSVSSGPYEQYF. The DNA of the CDR3 is TGTGCCTGGAGTGTTTCTAGCGGCCCCTACGAGCAGTACTTC. The whole variable domain, filled in from reference TRBV30 and TRBJ2-7, reads SQTIHQWPATLVQPVGSPLSLECTVEGTSNPNLYWYRQAAGRGLQLLFYSVGIGQISSEVPQNLSASRPQDRQFILSSKKLLLSDSGFYLCAWSVSSGPYEQYFGPGTRLTVT.